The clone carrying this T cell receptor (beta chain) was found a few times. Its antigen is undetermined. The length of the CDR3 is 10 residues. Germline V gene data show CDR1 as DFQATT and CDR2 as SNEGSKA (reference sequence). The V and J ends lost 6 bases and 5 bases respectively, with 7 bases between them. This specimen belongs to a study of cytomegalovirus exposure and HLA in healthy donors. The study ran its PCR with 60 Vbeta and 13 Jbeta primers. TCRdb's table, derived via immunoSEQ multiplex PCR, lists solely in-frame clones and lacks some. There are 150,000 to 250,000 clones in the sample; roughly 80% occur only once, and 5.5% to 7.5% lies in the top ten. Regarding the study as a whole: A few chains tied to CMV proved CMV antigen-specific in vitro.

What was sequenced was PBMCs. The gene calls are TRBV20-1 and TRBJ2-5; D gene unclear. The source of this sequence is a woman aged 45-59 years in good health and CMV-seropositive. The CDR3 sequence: CSALEETQYF. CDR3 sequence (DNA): TGCAGTGCGTTGGAGGAGACCCAGTACTTC.